These T cell receptor beta chains were read from a single sample in a study of human CD8 memory T cell subsets. From its re-call of the 5' RACE reads, TCRdb lists each CDR3 protein once, without DNA. The sample table sets out under 8,000 distinct CDR3 sequences. Material for sequencing was CD8+ stem-like memory T cells (TSCM and TCM) sorted from PBMCs. These receptors came from a human donor in good health. CDR3s include the opening cysteine and the closing phenylalanine or tryptophan. A row's size may be missing; if present it is once, few, many or a size class.

v_gene	j_gene	abundance	CDR3aa
TRBV28	TRBJ2-7	.	CASSPPGLAGGNEQYF
TRBV15	TRBJ2-1	.	CATRPSGASYNEQFF
TRBV28	TRBJ2-5	.	CASSLGRGGLETQYF
TRBV11-2	TRBJ2-5	.	CASSPGTSGTETQYF
TRBV30	TRBJ1-2	.	CAWSWTQTDEGYTF
TRBV29-1	TRBJ1-1	medium-sized	CSVEAGAPGGDTEAFF
TRBV20-1	TRBJ1-1	.	CSARDRENTEAFF
TRBV7-9	TRBJ2-3	.	CASSPNTADTQYF
TRBV13	TRBJ2-1	medium-sized	CASSLVGAEQFF
TRBV6-5	TRBJ2-7	medium-sized	CASSTTSGDYYEQYF
TRBV20-1	TRBJ2-4	.	CSATRDGKNIQYF
TRBV9	TRBJ2-1	.	CASTPGDSAYNEQFF
TRBV27	TRBJ1-2	.	CASSDGQGAKLSGYTF
TRBV5-6	TRBJ1-1	.	CASSLGYTEAFF
TRBV15	TRBJ2-7	.	CATSGFGAQGLGSYEQYF
TRBV20-1	TRBJ2-7	.	CSARDTGGVDYEQYF
TRBV12-3/TRBV12-4	TRBJ2-7	medium-sized	CASSDSRQGSYEQYF
TRBV4-1	TRBJ2-1	.	CASSPDRHNSYNEQFF
TRBV10-2	TRBJ2-7	medium-sized	CASRIQGGEQYF